The present entry profiles one TCR beta chain with its context. What it binds is unknown. Trimming pared 1 base from V and 10 bases from J, leaving 17 bases between. The CDR3 runs 14 residues. Germline CDR1 DFQATT, CDR2 SNEGSKA (reference sequence). The data belong to a study of identical twins. Notes on the study in general: Cross-sectional statistical analysis was relied on for the conclusions, without the same donors being followed.

A universal primer site was added by template switching, and unique molecular identifiers were carried by the cDNA. One entry per CDR3 protein results from TCRdb running MiXCR on the 5' RACE reads. The table has a few hundred thousand distinct CDR3 sequences, under 20% seen once; the top ten hold 10% to 15%. Everyone who gave samples was a healthy Caucasian. The V call is TRBV20-1, the J call TRBJ2-1; possibly TRBD2 for D (5 bases). The sample consisted of naive T cells sorted from blood. The source of this sequence is a man aged 45-65 years in good health. CDR3 in amino acids: CSARGQEPRGEQFF. The CDR3 nucleotides are TGCAGTGCTAGAGGGCAAGAACCGCGAGGGGAGCAGTTCTTC.